The source of this TCR beta chain is a study of shared clonotypes between healthy human individuals. Notes on the study in general: Some naive CD4 clonotypes, roughly 4.5%, turned up in common across several donors.

The material for each subset, its genomic DNA, was split evenly across several immunoSEQ plates. Clones were read by immunoSEQ multiplex PCR, and TCRdb kept only the in-frame ones, dropping some. The table records a few million clones, roughly 90% of them present only once. In its sample, this clone was seen once. No antigen is known for it. V lost 3 bases and J 11 bases, leaving 16 bases between the germline ends. Germline V CDR1 and CDR2: LNHDA, SQIVND (reference sequence). The CDR3 spans 13 residues. This clonotype originated in a man younger than 30 in good health. Some clones in this sample may be carry-over from other donors' samples. The chain joins TRBV19 to TRBJ1-1; perhaps TRBD1 as D (6 bases). Sequencing was done on a sample of naive CD4+ T cells from PBMCs. Subset denoted: CD45RA+ positively selected. Written as DNA, the CDR3 is TGTGCCAGTAGTATCCCACAGGGAGGAGGTGCTTTCTTT. Protein sequence: CASSIPQGGGAFF. The full variable domain, with the rest looked up from reference TRBV19 and TRBJ1-1, is DGGITQSPKYLFRKEGQNVTLSCEQNLNHDAMYWYRQDPGQGLRLIYYSQIVNDFQKGDIAEGYSVSREKKESFPLTVTSAQKNPTAFYLCASSIPQGGGAFFGQGTRLTVV.